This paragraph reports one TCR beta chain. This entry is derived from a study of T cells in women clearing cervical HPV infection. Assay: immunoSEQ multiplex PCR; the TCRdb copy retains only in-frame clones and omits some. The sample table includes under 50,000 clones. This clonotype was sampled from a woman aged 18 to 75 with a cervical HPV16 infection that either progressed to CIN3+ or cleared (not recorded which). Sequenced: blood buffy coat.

The CDR3 sequence: CSAARASGGTQYF. The covered CDR3 bases are TGCAGTGCTGCGCGGGCTAGCGGTGGGACC. V and J are TRBV20-1 and TRBJ2-5; 7 nucleotides agree with TRBD2. The read terminates 3 residues before the CDR3 end, so the remaining end is supplied by the germline J gene. The ends lost 5 bases at V and 7 bases at J; junction bases unmatched: 10. Germline CDR1 is DFQATT and CDR2 is SNEGSKA (reference sequence). The CDR3 covers 13 residues.